Presented here are 27 T cell receptor beta chains from one specimen sequenced in a study of blood T cell repertoires in COVID-19 (TCRdb year 2020). Library preparation used the immunoSEQ multiplex PCR assay. TCRdb obtained this table from immuneACCESS and retained in-frame rearrangements with V and J assigned. These tables miss some clones; where compared with another copy, unresolved V genes account for less than half of the shortfall, and the remainder is unexplained. A total of 65,000 to 85,000 clones appear in this sample, 75% to 90% of them only once. The top ten clones comprise about 5.7% of the sample. The sample taken for sequencing was peripheral blood. Receptors originate from an elderly man with COVID-19, enrolled during active disease.

The chain combines TRBV14 with TRBJ1-5; 7 nucleotides align to TRBD1. The CDR3 is 14 amino acids. Germline V gene lookup returns CDR1 SGHDN and CDR2 FVKESK. Trimming cost V 3 bases and J 5 bases; bases outside gene matches: 4. In DNA form, the CDR3 reads TGTGCCAGCAGCCACACAGGGGAGTATCAGCCCCAGCATTTT. Translating gives CASSHTGEYQPQHF.

This chain joins TRBV28 and TRBJ2-5; weak D call: TRBD2 (6 bases). The V gene's germline CDR1 is MDHEN and CDR2 SYDVKM. The CDR3 contains 18 residues. V was pared by 7 bases and J by 3 bases, with 27 bases between. CDR3 residues: CASTIRGRASEGKETQYF. CDR3 DNA: TGTGCCAGCACCATTCGGGGTCGCGCTAGCGAAGGGAAAGAGACCCAGTACTTC. The full variable domain, completed using reference TRBV28 and TRBJ2-5, is DVKVTQSSRYLVKRTGEKVFLECVQDMDHENMFWYRQDPGLGLRLIYFSYDVKMKEKGDIPEGYSVSREKKERFSLILESASTNQTSMYLCASTIRGRASEGKETQYFGPGTRLLVL.

CDR3 DNA sequence: TGTGCCAGCAGCCAAGAGCGCTTTTGGACAGAGATGAACACTGAAGCTTTCTTT. Translating it yields CASSQERFWTEMNTEAFF. The genes are TRBV14 and TRBJ1-1; TRBD1 might be the D (6 bases). Trimming removed 0 bases at V and 0 bases at J, with 17 bases between. Germline V CDR1 and CDR2: SGHDN, FVKESK. This CDR3 has 18 amino acids.

The rearrangement links TRBV9 to TRBJ1-1; D uncertain. The CDR3 is made up of 13 amino acids. CDR1 and CDR2 from the germline V gene are SGDLS and YYNGEE. Trimming stripped 0 bases from V and 7 bases from J, with 10 bases between. In nucleotides, the CDR3 is TGTGCCAGCAGCGTAGGGGCGCCAGGTGAAGCTTTCTTT. This sequence encodes CASSVGAPGEAFF.

The chain couples TRBV9 to TRBJ2-1, with TRBD1 matching 7 bases. The CDR3 has 14 amino acids. Unmatched junction bases numbered 7, after V lost 3 bases and J lost 7 bases. CDR1 SGDLS and CDR2 YYNGEE come from the germline V gene. The CDR3 protein is CASSGEQGLNEQFF. CDR3 DNA sequence: TGTGCCAGCAGCGGGGAACAGGGGTTGAATGAGCAGTTCTTC.

The chain employs TRBV2 and TRBJ1-5; D remains ambiguous. The germline gives CDR1 SNHLY, CDR2 FYNNEI. The V gene lost 1 base and the J gene lost 4 bases, with 11 bases spanning the gap. The CDR3 is made up of 15 amino acids. CDR3 nucleotide sequence: TGTGCCAGCAGTGAAGTCGAGGCGGGAAATCAGCCCCAGCATTTT. Its translation is CASSEVEAGNQPQHF.

The chain recombines TRBV4-1 with TRBJ2-3; 7 bases line up with TRBD2. The CDR3 has 14 amino acids. The V segment lost 1 base and the J segment 8 bases; nucleotides outside the gene matches: 6. The V gene's germline CDR1 is MGHRA and CDR2 YSYEKL. The CDR3 bases are TGCGCCAGCAGCCAAGGGGACTGGGGGGGTACGCAGTATTTT. It codes for CASSQGDWGGTQYF.

CDR3 sequence: CASAGQGTANEKLFF. The DNA for the CDR3 is TGCGCCAGCGCCGGACAGGGGACTGCAAATGAAAAACTGTTTTTT. The chain combines TRBV4-3 with TRBJ1-4; 9 positions match TRBD1. Germline V gene sequence: CDR1 LGHNA, CDR2 YSLEER. This CDR3 region has 15 residues. V was clipped by 8 bases and J by 5 bases; unmatched bases: 9.

J is TRBJ1-2 and V is TRBV28; 7 bases fit TRBD1. The CDR3 sequence is 14 residues long. The germline CDR1 and CDR2 sequences are MDHEN and SYDVKM. V was clipped by 8 bases and J by 8 bases; unmatched bases: 14. The CDR3 nucleotides read TGTGCCAGCCACTTCAGGGACAGCTGGTCGGGCTACACCTTC. Amino acid sequence: CASHFRDSWSGYTF.

This sequence joins TRBV2 and TRBJ1-2; 8 bases are shared with TRBD1. The CDR3 loop spans 13 amino acids. The germline V gene has CDR1 SNHLY and CDR2 FYNNEI. The V and J ends lost 6 bases and 6 bases, in that order; junction bases with no gene match: 6. The DNA for the CDR3 is TGTGCCAGCAGAGTAACACAGGGGGATGGCTACACCTTC. This codes for CASRVTQGDGYTF. The complete variable domain, with remaining parts taken from reference TRBV2 and TRBJ1-2, reads EPEVTQTPSHQVTQMGQEVILRCVPISNHLYFYWYRQILGQKVEFLVSFYNNEISEKSEIFDDQFSVERPDGSNFTLKIRSTKLEDSAMYFCASRVTQGDGYTFGSGTRLTVV.

The chain joins TRBV7-3 to TRBJ2-6, with D unresolved. V was trimmed by 8 bases and J by 0 bases, leaving 17 bases between them. This CDR3 spans 17 amino acids. CDR1 is SGHTA, CDR2 FQGTGA, per germline. For the CDR3, the DNA is TGTGCCAGCTCTACCAAGGCAGGCCTCTCTGGGGCCAACGTCCTGACTTTC. Translated: CASSTKAGLSGANVLTF.

The rearrangement uses TRBV9 and TRBJ2-3, with D perhaps TRBD1 (5 bases). Germline values: CDR1 SGDLS, CDR2 YYNGEE. V dropped 0 bases and J dropped 4 bases, with 12 bases sitting between them. This CDR3 contains 15 residues. CDR3 nucleotide sequence: TGTGCCAGCAGCGTAGCGAGTCTAGGGGCAGATACGCAGTATTTT. Encoded protein: CASSVASLGADTQYF.

This chain joins TRBV11-1 and TRBJ1-1; 8 bases map to TRBD1. Germline-derived CDR1 and CDR2 are SGHAT and FQDESV (reference sequence). This CDR3 has 14 residues. Unmatched junction bases numbered 9, after V lost 7 bases and J lost 5 bases. CDR3 in DNA: TGTGCCAGCAACAAGGACAGGGATGGGACTGAAGCTTTCTTT. Translating it yields CASNKDRDGTEAFF.

The rearrangement uses TRBV2 and TRBJ2-3; a weak D match, TRBD1 (5 bases). The CDR3 has 16 amino acids. Trimming removed 6 bases from V and 2 bases from J, with 18 bases in between. The germline gives CDR1 SNHLY, CDR2 FYNNEI. The chain's CDR3 is CASRNVAVGPTDTQYF. In DNA form, the CDR3 reads TGTGCCAGCAGGAACGTGGCAGTGGGGCCCACAGATACGCAGTATTTT.

The rearrangement uses TRBV10-2 and TRBJ1-5; perhaps TRBD1 as D (5 bases). This CDR3 is 15 amino acids long. CDR1 and CDR2 (germline): WSHSY, SAAADI. Trimming removed 2 bases at V and 3 bases at J, with 11 bases between. The CDR3 loop is CASSEQGDDNQPQHF. In DNA form, the CDR3 reads TGCGCCAGCAGTGAGCAGGGCGACGACAATCAGCCCCAGCATTTT.

The J gene is TRBJ2-1, the V gene TRBV7-3, with D unresolved. Trimming left V 5 bases short and J 0 bases short, with 11 bases between. The CDR3 is 15 residues long. The V gene's germline CDR1 is SGHTA and CDR2 FQGTGA. The CDR3 sequence: CASSPQRSSYNEQFF. The CDR3 coding sequence is TGTGCCAGCAGCCCCCAAAGGAGCTCCTACAATGAGCAGTTCTTC. Full variable domain (missing parts from reference TRBV7-3 and TRBJ2-1): GAGVSQTPSNKVTEKGKYVELRCDPISGHTALYWYRQSLGQGPEFLIYFQGTGAADDSGLPNDRFFAVRPEGSVSTLKIQRTERGDSAVYLCASSPQRSSYNEQFFGPGTRLTVL.

This clone was seen only once. The chain couples TRBV15 to TRBJ2-1; 9 positions agree with TRBD1. The trim removed 5 bases at V and 2 bases at J, leaving 7 bases unmatched. This CDR3 contains 16 residues. Germline V gives CDR1 LNHNV, CDR2 YYDKDF (reference sequence). CDR3 amino acids: CATSPRTGVPYNEQFF. In nucleotides, the CDR3 is TGTGCCACCAGCCCCCGGACAGGGGTCCCCTACAATGAGCAGTTCTTC.

This clone showed up just a few times. The DNA for the CDR3 is TGTGCCAGTAGGGACGGGGGAACAGATACGCAGTATTTT. Residues: CASRDGGTDTQYF. The rearrangement joins TRBV19 to TRBJ2-3; possibly TRBD2 for D (6 bases). Trimming removed 6 bases at V and 3 bases at J, with 10 bases between. Germline V lookup: CDR1 LNHDA, CDR2 SQIVND (reference sequence). The CDR3 sequence is 13 residues long.

The chain employs TRBV5-1 and TRBJ1-4, with a weak D call TRBD1 (5 bases). Germline V CDR1 and CDR2: SGHRS, YFSETQ. CDR3 length: 13 residues. The V end lost 5 bases, the J end lost 7 bases, and 12 bases lay between the germline ends. In DNA, the CDR3 is TGCGCCAGCAGGGTAGGCCAGGGTGAAAAACTGTTTTTT. It yields the protein CASRVGQGEKLFF.

The genes are TRBV20-1 and TRBJ1-1; D ambiguous. The germline V gene encodes CDR1 DFQATT and CDR2 SNEGSKA (reference sequence). The CDR3 sequence is 11 residues long. With 5 bases removed from V and 0 bases from J, the gap between germline ends came to 4 bases. CDR3 region: CSALLNTEAFF. CDR3 nucleotides: TGCAGTGCTTTATTGAACACTGAAGCTTTCTTT.

The J gene is TRBJ1-4, the V gene TRBV10-3; 9 bases line up with TRBD1. With V trimmed by 4 bases and J by 7 bases, 4 bases remained unmatched. Germline-derived CDR1 and CDR2 are ENHRY and SYGVKD. CDR3 length: 14 residues. For the CDR3, the DNA is TGTGCCATCAGTGCTGGGGGACAGGGTGAAAAACTGTTTTTT. This gives the protein CAISAGGQGEKLFF.

V usage is TRBV7-9 and J usage is TRBJ1-3; D gene unclear. The germline V gene encodes CDR1 SEHNR and CDR2 FQNEAQ (reference sequence). This CDR3 region has 14 residues. Trimming cost V 1 base and J 0 bases, with 4 bases left between them. The CDR3 here is CASSLGSSGNTIYF. The CDR3 nucleotides are TGTGCCAGCAGCTTAGGGAGCTCTGGAAACACCATATATTTT.

V gene TRBV6-1 combines with J gene TRBJ1-2; D not resolved. Germline V gene data show CDR1 as MNHNS and CDR2 as SASEGT. V dropped 7 bases and J dropped 5 bases, with 11 bases sitting between them. The CDR3 has 12 amino acids. The CDR3 spells CASTLGDYGYTF. CDR3 coding DNA: TGTGCCAGCACCCTGGGAGATTATGGCTACACCTTC.

V usage is TRBV5-1 and J usage is TRBJ1-5, with a weak D call TRBD1 (6 bases). This CDR3 is 14 amino acids long. Trimming cost V 4 bases and J 4 bases, with 12 bases left between them. CDR1 and CDR2 from the germline V gene are SGHRS and YFSETQ. The CDR3 bases are TGCGCCAGCAGCGCCGGGACAAGAAATCAGCCCCAGCATTTT. Amino acids: CASSAGTRNQPQHF.

V is TRBV6-6 and J is TRBJ1-2; 7 positions match TRBD1. Trimming cost V 6 bases and J 2 bases; bases outside gene matches: 3. The germline V gene encodes CDR1 MNHNY and CDR2 SVGAGI (reference sequence). The CDR3 runs 13 residues. CDR3 nucleotide sequence: TGTGCCAGCAGCCGACAGGGAAACTATGGCTACACCTTC. Translation: CASSRQGNYGYTF.

This rearrangement joins TRBV29-1 to TRBJ1-1, with D unclear. The V gene's germline CDR1 is SQVTM and CDR2 ANQGSEA. V lost 5 bases and J lost 2, with 15 bases in between. The CDR3 extends over 14 amino acids. Here the CDR3 reads CSVSPRTHNTEAFF. Here the CDR3 DNA reads TGCAGCGTTAGCCCGAGAACCCACAACACTGAAGCTTTCTTT.

This rearrangement joins TRBV6-5 to TRBJ1-6, with TRBD1 as a possible D gene (6 bases). V shed 0 bases and J shed 5 bases, with 8 bases lying between them. Germline CDR1 MNHEY, CDR2 SVGAGI. The CDR3 length is 15 residues. The DNA of the CDR3 is TGTGCCAGCAGTTACTCGCAGGGGCATAATTCACCCCTCCACTTT. Encoded protein: CASSYSQGHNSPLHF.